Shown below are 24 T cell receptor beta chains from a single sample sequenced in a study of blood T cell repertoires in COVID-19. Profiling relied on immunoSEQ multiplex PCR, and the TCRdb table lists in-frame clones only, not all of them. This sample has approximately 190,000 clones, with under 85% found just once. Specimen: peripheral blood. These receptors were taken from a woman aged 40-49 years with acute or convalescent COVID-19.

The rearrangement joins TRBV5-3 to TRBJ1-5, with D possibly being TRBD1 (6 bases). TRBV5-3 carries the ORF label, with uncertain function. Trimming removed 0 bases from V and 5 bases from J, with 12 bases in between. This CDR3 spans 15 amino acids. In DNA, the CDR3 is TGTGCCAGAAGCTTGGGACAGGAAAGTTATCAGCCCCAGCATTTT. Its translation: CARSLGQESYQPQHF.

The gene calls are TRBV6-4 and TRBJ1-6, with unresolved D. The germline V gene encodes CDR1 MRHNA and CDR2 SNTAGT. This CDR3 has 14 amino acids. V gave up 8 bases and J gave up 0 bases, with 8 bases separating them. CDR3 residues: CASPPSSYNSPLHF. In DNA, the CDR3 is TGTGCCAGCCCTCCCAGCTCCTATAATTCACCCCTCCACTTT.

The chain couples TRBV5-1 to TRBJ2-7; the match to TRBD2 covers 7 bases. This CDR3 contains 16 residues. The V gene's germline CDR1 is SGHRS and CDR2 YFSETQ. The V segment lost 6 bases and the J segment 0 bases; nucleotides outside the gene matches: 12. For the CDR3, the DNA is TGCGCCAGCAACCTTGAGCGGGGAAGAAGCTCCTACGAGCAGTACTTC. Its translation: CASNLERGRSSYEQYF.

This rearrangement joins TRBV5-1 to TRBJ1-1, with 10 positions matching TRBD1. This CDR3 spans 14 amino acids. V dropped 4 bases and J dropped 5; count of bases not matched to a gene: 5. Germline CDR1 is SGHRS and CDR2 is YFSETQ. The chain's CDR3 is CASSVGQGRTEAFF. CDR3 nucleotides: TGCGCCAGCAGCGTGGGACAGGGGCGGACTGAAGCTTTCTTT.

Only one count was recorded for this clone. J is TRBJ1-3 and V is TRBV11-2, with a possible D match to TRBD1 (5 bases). Deletions cut 5 bases from V and 0 bases from J, with 8 bases between. Germline CDR1 and CDR2: SGHAT and FQNNGV. CDR3 size: 14 residues. In DNA form, the CDR3 reads TGTGCCAGCAGCACAGGAATCTCTGGAAACACCATATATTTT. Translating it yields CASSTGISGNTIYF.

This clone has just a few counts. The J gene is TRBJ2-5, the V gene TRBV11-3, with TRBD1 identical over 7 bases. V trimming: 5 bases; J trimming: 5 bases; junction bases outside the gene matches: 5. There are 13 residues in the CDR3. Per the germline V gene, CDR1 is SGHNT and CDR2 is YENEEA. The CDR3 nucleotides read TGTGCCAGCAGCAAGGGGGCGGCGGAGACCCAGTACTTC. Protein product: CASSKGAAETQYF.

This clone was seen only once. The chain couples TRBV27 to TRBJ1-4; 12 nucleotides match TRBD1. Trimming removed 3 bases from V and 8 bases from J; junction bases left unmatched: 10. The CDR3 covers 17 residues. Germline V lookup: CDR1 MNHEY, CDR2 SMNVEV (reference sequence). The CDR3 spells CASSFRPPGTGGEKLFF. The CDR3 coding sequence is TGTGCCAGCAGTTTTAGGCCCCCTGGGACAGGGGGCGAAAAACTGTTTTTT.

The chain uses TRBV6-5 and TRBJ2-7, with 9 bases fitting TRBD1. The CDR3 covers 15 residues. V shed 2 bases, J shed 7 bases, and the junction held 9 bases outside the gene matches. CDR1 MNHEY and CDR2 SVGAGI come from the germline V gene. In DNA form, the CDR3 reads TGTGCCAGCAGTTACAACGGACAGGGGACGGGGGAGCAGTACTTC. The encoded protein is CASSYNGQGTGEQYF.

V gene TRBV5-1 combines with J gene TRBJ1-2, with 7 bases matching TRBD1. J gave up 7 bases and V 4 bases, and 7 bases lay outside the gene matches. Germline CDR1 reads SGHRS; CDR2 reads YFSETQ. This CDR3 has 13 amino acids. CDR3 DNA sequence: TGCGCCAGCAGCGCACCGACAGGGTTTGGCTACACCTTC. It translates to CASSAPTGFGYTF.

The chain uses TRBV27 and TRBJ1-5; tentatively, D is TRBD1 (6 bases). This CDR3 has 15 residues. Germline CDR1 and CDR2: MNHEY and SMNVEV (reference sequence). V was cut by 6 bases and J by 3 bases, with 15 bases left in between. CDR3 region: CASRSWSGDNQPQHF. CDR3 nucleotide sequence: TGTGCCAGCAGAAGTTGGTCAGGGGACAATCAGCCCCAGCATTTT.

This clone was picked up a small number of times. The chain joins TRBV15 to TRBJ1-1; no firm D call. The CDR3 is made up of 14 amino acids. V was shortened by 1 base and J by 4 bases, with 10 bases between the two germline ends. Germline V gene lookup returns CDR1 LNHNV and CDR2 YYDKDF (reference sequence). The CDR3 DNA follows: TGTGCCACCAGCAGAGGAGGGAGTAGCACTGAAGCTTTCTTT. It specifies CATSRGGSSTEAFF.

V is TRBV7-9 and J is TRBJ1-6; D perhaps matches TRBD1 (5 bases). Deletions cut 1 base from V and 9 bases from J, with 16 bases between. Germline CDR1 is SEHNR and CDR2 is FQNEAQ (reference sequence). The CDR3 totals 16 residues. The CDR3 region has the DNA TGTGCCAGCAGCTTAGGGGGCGCCTTATCTCGTTCACCCCTCCACTTT. This sequence encodes CASSLGGALSRSPLHF.

The chain combines TRBV2 with TRBJ2-7; D gene unclear. The CDR3 is made up of 10 amino acids. Germline values: CDR1 SNHLY, CDR2 FYNNEI. Trimming shortened V by 2 bases and J by 11 bases, and 7 bases separated the two germline ends. The CDR3 region is CASSETNEYF. CDR3 in DNA: TGTGCCAGCAGTGAAACAAACGAGTACTTC.

The chain combines TRBV6-6 with TRBJ1-4; 8 bases match TRBD1. Germline CDR1 reads MNHNY; CDR2 reads SVGAGI (reference sequence). The CDR3 runs to 19 residues. V trimming: 6 bases; J trimming: 4 bases; junction bases outside the gene matches: 19. The CDR3 region has the DNA TGTGCCAGCAGCTCTCTATTATGGACAGGGCATTCGGGTAATGAAAAACTGTTTTTT. Protein product: CASSSLLWTGHSGNEKLFF.

V usage is TRBV5-4 and J usage is TRBJ1-3; D uncertain. The CDR3 covers 15 residues. V lost 0 bases, J lost 0 bases, and 7 bases lay in between. Looked up from germline, CDR1 is SGHNT and CDR2 is YYREEE (reference sequence). The CDR3 sequence is CASSLVTGSGNTIYF. DNA for the CDR3: TGTGCCAGCAGCTTGGTGACGGGCTCTGGAAACACCATATATTTT. Combining the CDR3 with reference TRBV5-4 and TRBJ1-3 gives the whole variable domain ETGVTQSPTHLIKTRGQQVTLRCSSQSGHNTVSWYQQALGQGPQFIFQYYREEENGRGNFPPRFSGLQFPNYSSELNVNALELDDSALYLCASSLVTGSGNTIYFGEGSWLTVV.

The chain uses TRBV13 and TRBJ1-1; no firm D call. CDR1 is PRHDT, CDR2 FYEKMQ, per germline (reference sequence). Trimming took 5 bases from V and 0 from J, leaving 13 bases between them. The CDR3 extends over 15 amino acids. The CDR3 sequence is CASSPPSSVNTEAFF. CDR3 DNA: TGTGCCAGCAGCCCCCCCTCGTCCGTGAACACTGAAGCTTTCTTT.

This clone appeared a single time. Written as DNA, the CDR3 is TGTGCCAGCAGTGAAGAGACAGGTGATGGGGCCAACGTCCTGACTTTC. Translated, it gives CASSEETGDGANVLTF. The rearrangement links TRBV6-1 to TRBJ2-6; maybe TRBD1 (6 bases). Looked up from germline, CDR1 is MNHNS and CDR2 is SASEGT. Trimming removed 1 base from V and 3 bases from J, with 10 bases in between. The CDR3 contains 16 residues.

The chain combines TRBV5-4 with TRBJ2-3; D is perhaps TRBD1 (6 bases). V lost 1 base, J lost 1 base, and 10 bases lay in between. Germline V gene data show CDR1 as SGHNT and CDR2 as YYREEE (reference sequence). The CDR3 has 15 amino acids. The DNA of the CDR3 is TGTGCCAGCAGCTTGCTGGGGGCGGGCACAGATACGCAGTATTTT. Encoded protein: CASSLLGAGTDTQYF.

The chain links TRBV7-7 to TRBJ2-7, with D tentatively TRBD1 (5 bases). CDR1 and CDR2 (germline): SSHAT, FNYEAQ (reference sequence). The length of the CDR3 is 15 residues. V lost 3 bases, J lost 2 bases, and 14 bases lay in between. CDR3 region: CASSFQGTGPYEQYF. CDR3 DNA: TGTGCCAGCAGCTTCCAGGGTACAGGCCCCTACGAGCAGTACTTC.

This clone occurred once. The chain employs TRBV19 and TRBJ2-2; 9 positions match TRBD1. The CDR3 covers 15 residues. The V gene end was trimmed by 9 bases and the J gene end by 6 bases; junction bases not matched to a gene: 11. The germline V gene has CDR1 LNHDA and CDR2 SQIVND (reference sequence). CDR3 sequence: CASLPDRGYAGELFF. The CDR3 region has the DNA TGTGCCAGCCTCCCGGACAGGGGTTACGCCGGGGAGCTGTTTTTT.

The chain recombines TRBV19 with TRBJ1-5; D is ambiguous. This CDR3 is 15 amino acids long. CDR1 is LNHDA, CDR2 SQIVND, per germline (reference sequence). The V end lost 3 bases, the J end lost 0 bases, and 9 bases lay between the germline ends. The CDR3 spells CASSIYSYSNQPQHF. In DNA, the CDR3 is TGTGCCAGTAGTATTTATAGTTATAGCAATCAGCCCCAGCATTTT.

Here the CDR3 DNA reads TGTGCCAGCAGCAGTGAGACACTCGAGCAGTACTTC. Its translation: CASSSETLEQYF. The V and J genes are TRBV13 and TRBJ2-7; no firm D call. CDR1 and CDR2 from the germline V gene are PRHDT and FYEKMQ (reference sequence). This CDR3 is 12 amino acids long. Trimming took 5 bases from V and 6 from J, leaving 11 bases between them.

The chain is built from TRBV5-1 and TRBJ2-1; D gene ambiguous. V lost 0 bases and J lost 6, with 10 bases in between. The length of the CDR3 is 14 residues. The germline gives CDR1 SGHRS, CDR2 YFSETQ. The CDR3 protein is CASSLGAQSNEQFF. DNA for the CDR3: TGCGCCAGCAGCTTGGGGGCGCAATCCAATGAGCAGTTCTTC.

The gene calls are TRBV19 and TRBJ2-5; D gene ambiguous. Germline CDR1 and CDR2: LNHDA and SQIVND (reference sequence). CDR3 length: 14 amino acids. The ends were cut back, 6 bases at V and 0 bases at J, with 11 bases in the middle. The CDR3 bases are TGTGCCAGTAGAGCCGAACTGTACCAAGAGACCCAGTACTTC. This codes for CASRAELYQETQYF. Complete variable domain (other parts from reference TRBV19 and TRBJ2-5): DGGITQSPKYLFRKEGQNVTLSCEQNLNHDAMYWYRQDPGQGLRLIYYSQIVNDFQKGDIAEGYSVSREKKESFPLTVTSAQKNPTAFYLCASRAELYQETQYFGPGTRLLVL.